This TCR beta chain was obtained from a study of blood T cell repertoires in COVID-19. Overall study: Acute-phase and convalescent COVID-19 samples originated in the United States, Italy and Spain.

Produced via immunoSEQ multiplex PCR; TCRdb's table is partial and in-frame only. Of 150,000 to 200,000 clones in the sample, approximately 75% were seen once. The CDR3 is 16 residues long. Trimming took off 1 base at V and 5 bases at J, with 16 bases between the two ends. Germline V gives CDR1 SGHVS, CDR2 FNYEAQ. This clone was found once. The chain has TRBV7-6 and TRBJ2-3; weak D call: TRBD2 (7 bases). The sample comprised peripheral blood. This clonotype was obtained from a human donor in a cohort sampled during active COVID-19. The CDR3 sequence: CASSLGGGAVGDTQYF. In DNA, the CDR3 is TGTGCCAGCAGCTTAGGCGGGGGCGCAGTAGGAGATACGCAGTATTTT.